This T cell receptor beta chain originates from a study of T cells expressing NK-cell markers. TCRdb re-called the 5' RACE reads, yielding one record per CDR3 amino acid sequence without DNA. Its table records over 120,000 distinct CDR3 sequences. The CDR3 has 16 amino acids. Germline values: CDR1 PRHDT, CDR2 FYEKMQ (reference sequence). The chain combines TRBV13 with TRBJ2-2; TCRdb's D call, TRBD1, is unchecked because there is no DNA. The sample consisted of blood T cells: a sorted CD56 or NKG2C T cell subset, CD4+ or CD8+ T cells, or bulk PBMC T cells (not recorded which). The origin of this receptor is a man between 18 and 29 years old in good health. The CDR3 loop is CASSLRDSMNTGELFF.